The rows below give T cell receptor beta chains drawn from one sample of a study of blood T cell repertoires in COVID-19. Data came from immunoSEQ multiplex PCR; TCRdb stores just in-frame clones and leaves some out. The repertoire includes under 70,000 clones, 88% of them detected once, and roughly 40% sits in the top ten. The specimen sequenced was peripheral blood. The origin of the receptors is a woman aged 55-69 years with COVID-19, enrolled during active disease. Both conserved end residues are part of each CDR3. D genes are given only for firm matches. The size field is filled for only some rows; it gives once, few, many or a size class.

V	D	size	length	J	DNA	CDR3
TRBV3-1/TRBV3-2	.	.	14	TRBJ1-2	TGTGCCAGCAGCCAAGATTCCGGGATCCATGGCTACACCTTC	CASSQDSGIHGYTF
TRBV19	TRBD1	.	13	TRBJ1-4	TGTGCCAGTGGGGACAGGGGTTTCGAAAAACTGTTTTTT	CASGDRGFEKLFF
TRBV3-1/TRBV3-2	TRBD2	.	14	TRBJ2-7	TGTGCCAGCAGCCATACTAGCGGAGCCTACGAGCAGTACTTC	CASSHTSGAYEQYF
TRBV4-1	TRBD2	few	19	TRBJ2-5	TGCGCCAGCAGCCGGATCGGACTAGCGGGAGTTGGGCGGCAAGAGACCCAGTACTTC	CASSRIGLAGVGRQETQYF
TRBV7-2	.	.	13	TRBJ1-1	TGTGCCAGCAGCTTAGACAGGAACACTGAAGCTTTCTTT	CASSLDRNTEAFF
TRBV3-1/TRBV3-2	.	.	14	TRBJ1-1	TGTGCCAGCAGCCAAGACGGGATGAACACTGAAGCTTTCTTT	CASSQDGMNTEAFF
TRBV7-8	TRBD1	.	16	TRBJ1-5	TGTGCCAGCAGCCCAGGACAGGGGGATTGGTATCAGCCCCAGCATTTT	CASSPGQGDWYQPQHF
TRBV30	TRBD1	.	14	TRBJ1-5	TGTGCCTGGGGAAGGGACAGGGGATTTCAGCCCCAGCATTTT	CAWGRDRGFQPQHF
TRBV7-2	TRBD1	.	15	TRBJ2-7	TGTGCCAGCAGCCCACGGGACAGGGGCCGCTACGAGCAGTACTTC	CASSPRDRGRYEQYF
TRBV2	.	.	13	TRBJ1-5	TGTGCCAGCAGTGAAGCTGAGCAAATGGCCCAGCATTTT	CASSEAEQMAQHF
TRBV2	TRBD1	.	14	TRBJ1-5	TGTGCCAGCAGCACCGGGACAGCTTATCAGCCCCAGCATTTT	CASSTGTAYQPQHF
TRBV11-3	TRBD2	.	16	TRBJ2-3	TGTGCCAGCAGCCCGCTACTAGCGGGGGGCATGGGGACGCAGTATTTT	CASSPLLAGGMGTQYF
TRBV4-2	TRBD2	.	16	TRBJ2-1	TGTGCCAGCAGCCAAGATCCCGGGACTAAATACAATGAGCAGTTCTTC	CASSQDPGTKYNEQFF
TRBV30	.	.	12	TRBJ1-1	TGTGCCTGGAATAACGGGAACACTGAAGCTTTCTTT	CAWNNGNTEAFF
TRBV7-9	TRBD1	.	18	TRBJ1-5	TGTGCCAGCAGCTCTGGGACAGGGGGCGCGAGTAGCAATCAGCCCCAGCATTTT	CASSSGTGGASSNQPQHF
TRBV2	.	.	12	TRBJ1-2	TGTGCCAGCAAGACACCTAACTATGGCTACACCTTC	CASKTPNYGYTF
TRBV25-1	.	.	15	TRBJ2-3	TGTGCCAGCAGTGAAGAAGGACTGCAGGCAGATACGCAGTATTTT	CASSEEGLQADTQYF
TRBV7-8	TRBD1	.	17	TRBJ1-3	TGTGCCAGCAGCTTAGAAGGGGGCCTCAACTCTGGAAACACCATATATTTT	CASSLEGGLNSGNTIYF
TRBV19	.	once	14	TRBJ1-3	TGTGCCAGTCGCCTGACAGCCTCTGGAAACACCATATATTTT	CASRLTASGNTIYF
TRBV7-9	.	.	12	TRBJ2-7	TGTGCCAGCAGCTTCCACGGGGTGGAGCAGTACTTC	CASSFHGVEQYF
TRBV11-2	.	.	13	TRBJ1-1	TGTGCCAGCACCTCCAGAGTCGGGTTTGAAGCTTTCTTT	CASTSRVGFEAFF
TRBV7-8	.	.	14	TRBJ2-7	TGTGCCAGCAGCTTTAGCGGTACCTCCTACGAGCAGTACTTC	CASSFSGTSYEQYF